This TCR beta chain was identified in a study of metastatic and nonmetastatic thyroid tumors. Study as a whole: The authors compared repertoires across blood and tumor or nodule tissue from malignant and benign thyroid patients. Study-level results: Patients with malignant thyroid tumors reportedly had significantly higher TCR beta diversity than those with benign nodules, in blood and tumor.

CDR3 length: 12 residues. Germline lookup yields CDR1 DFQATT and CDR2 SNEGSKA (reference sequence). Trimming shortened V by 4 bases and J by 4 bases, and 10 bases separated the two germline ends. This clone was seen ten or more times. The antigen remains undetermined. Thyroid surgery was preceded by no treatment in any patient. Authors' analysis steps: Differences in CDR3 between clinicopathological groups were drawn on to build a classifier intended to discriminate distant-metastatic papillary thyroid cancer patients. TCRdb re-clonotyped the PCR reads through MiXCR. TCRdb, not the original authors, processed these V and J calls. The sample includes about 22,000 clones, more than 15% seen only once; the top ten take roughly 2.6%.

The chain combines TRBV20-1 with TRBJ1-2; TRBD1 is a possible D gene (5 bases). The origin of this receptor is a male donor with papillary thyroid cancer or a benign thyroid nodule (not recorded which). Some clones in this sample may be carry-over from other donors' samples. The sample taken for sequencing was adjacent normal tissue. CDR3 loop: CSATGRSYGYTF. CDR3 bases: TGCAGTGCTACGGGACGGAGCTATGGCTACACCTTC.